The 18 T cell receptor beta chains below were found in one sample sequenced in a study of T cells in Graves' hyperthyroidism and ophthalmopathy. The CDR3 regions of TCR beta were amplified from RNA transcripts. HTBI primers drove first-round RT-PCR of the TCR CDR3. TCRdb passed the multiplex PCR reads through MiXCR, listing each CDR3 protein once. The table has 600,000 or so distinct CDR3 sequences, 12% to 15% seen once. The sequencing sample was made of blood. These receptors were taken from a woman younger than 30 with Graves' ophthalmopathy.

This clonotype appeared a few times. The chain is built from TRBV6-1 and TRBJ1-2, with TRBD1 identical over 12 bases. After removal of 6 bases from V and 4 bases from J, the junction contained 6 bases not matched to a gene. CDR3 size: 15 residues. CDR1 MNHNS and CDR2 SASEGT come from the germline V gene. The CDR3 nucleotides read TGTGCCAGCAGACTGGGACAGGGGGCGGCCTATGGCTACACCTTC. The encoded protein is CASRLGQGAAYGYTF.

The CDR3 DNA is TGTGCCAGCACCCTTTCAGGGGGCGGTCAGCCCCAGCATTTT. Protein product: CASTLSGGGQPQHF. The chain carries TRBV28 and TRBJ1-5; 8 bases fit TRBD1. The CDR3 sequence is 14 residues long. Germline CDR1 and CDR2: MDHEN and SYDVKM. V gave up 7 bases and J gave up 6 bases; unmatched junction bases: 8.

This clonotype was seen many times. The genes are TRBV28 and TRBJ1-2; TRBD1 agrees at 7 bases. The CDR3 extends over 13 amino acids. The V gene's germline CDR1 is MDHEN and CDR2 SYDVKM. After removal of 7 bases from V and 3 bases from J, the junction contained 5 bases not matched to a gene. The DNA for the CDR3 is TGTGCCAGCACCCCGGGACAGTACTATGGCTACACCTTC. It translates to CASTPGQYYGYTF.

In this sample, this clonotype turned up many times. J is TRBJ2-7 and V is TRBV7-9; 7 bases are a match to TRBD1. CDR3 length: 15 amino acids. Germline V gene lookup returns CDR1 SEHNR and CDR2 FQNEAQ (reference sequence). Germline trimming cut 4 bases from V and 1 base from J; bases unmatched to any gene: 7. The CDR3 region has the DNA TGTGCCAGCAGCTGGTACCGGGACAGTTCCTACGAGCAGTACTTC. The encoded protein is CASSWYRDSSYEQYF.

This chain connects TRBV5-1 to TRBJ2-3; TRBD2 matches at 16 bases. This CDR3 region has 16 residues. Germline V CDR1 and CDR2: SGHRS, YFSETQ. V shed 4 bases and J 6 bases; nucleotides not matched to a gene: 5. The CDR3 protein is CASSAGTSGRGDTQYF. In nucleotides, the CDR3 is TGCGCCAGCAGCGCCGGGACTAGCGGGAGGGGCGATACGCAGTATTTT. Combining the CDR3 with reference TRBV5-1 and TRBJ2-3 gives the whole variable domain KAGVTQTPRYLIKTRGQQVTLSCSPISGHRSVSWYQQTPGQGLQFLFEYFSETQRNKGNFPGRFSGRQFSNSRSEMNVSTLELGDSALYLCASSAGTSGRGDTQYFGPGTRLTVL.

This clonotype was detected ten times or more. The V and J genes are TRBV12-3 or TRBV12-4 and TRBJ1-5, with 9 bases aligning to TRBD1. The CDR3 sequence is 17 residues long. After removal of 4 bases from V and 7 bases from J, the junction contained 14 bases not matched to a gene. The CDR3 sequence: CASSSGTGPASGQPQHF. CDR3 nucleotide sequence: TGTGCCAGCAGTTCTGGGACAGGGCCTGCGAGCGGGCAGCCCCAGCATTTT.

This clonotype was counted many times. The chain is built from TRBV2 and TRBJ2-2; D call uncertain. V lost 4 bases, J lost 2 bases, and 8 bases lay in between. Germline CDR1 and CDR2: SNHLY and FYNNEI. This CDR3 is built from 14 residues. The CDR3 region is CASSVDANTGELFF. Here the CDR3 DNA reads TGTGCCAGCAGTGTCGACGCTAACACCGGGGAGCTGTTTTTT.

This clonotype occurred a few times. V and J are TRBV12-3 or TRBV12-4 and TRBJ2-2; 7 bases match TRBD2. Trimming cost V 10 bases and J 4 bases; bases outside gene matches: 9. The CDR3 is 14 amino acids. The CDR3 sequence: CATRTSQGTGELFF. The CDR3 DNA follows: TGTGCCACCCGGACTAGTCAAGGCACCGGGGAGCTGTTTTTT.

This clonotype appeared many times. The chain links TRBV30 to TRBJ2-5; no clear D. The V and J ends lost 1 base and 4 bases respectively, with 4 bases between them. CDR1 and CDR2 from the germline V gene are GTSNPN and SVGIG (reference sequence). The CDR3 length is 11 residues. CDR3 nucleotide sequence: TGTGCCTGGAGTGGCGGAGAGACCCAGTACTTC. Amino acid sequence: CAWSGGETQYF.

Ten or more counts support this clonotype. This chain joins TRBV30 and TRBJ2-2; the D is unclear. Trimming stripped 0 bases from V and 6 bases from J, with 8 bases between. CDR1 and CDR2 (germline): GTSNPN, SVGIG (reference sequence). This CDR3 has 13 amino acids. The CDR3 DNA is TGTGCCTGGAGTGTACGTTGGGCCGGGGAGCTGTTTTTT. Translating gives CAWSVRWAGELFF.

With regard to this clonotype: One junction end disagrees with the germline gene, perhaps due to a read error. CDR3 in DNA: TGTGTCACCAGCAGAGATCGGGGGACCACCGGGGAGCTGTTTTTT. This encodes CVTSRDRGTTGELFF. V and J are TRBV15 and TRBJ2-2; TRBD2 might be the D (6 bases). Germline CDR1 and CDR2: LNHNV and YYDKDF (reference sequence). CDR3 length: 15 residues.

This clonotype was picked up many times. The rearrangement uses TRBV27 and TRBJ1-5; D is ambiguous. The V end was cut by 8 bases, the J end by 0 bases, with 8 bases between. CDR3 size: 13 residues. Germline V gene sequence: CDR1 MNHEY, CDR2 SMNVEV (reference sequence). The CDR3 coding sequence is TGTGCCAGCGGCACTTTTAGCAATCAGCCCCAGCATTTT. Translation: CASGTFSNQPQHF.

This clonotype was observed many times. CDR3 sequence: CATSDSQGWNYGYTF. The CDR3, as DNA: TGTGCCACCAGTGATTCACAGGGTTGGAACTATGGCTACACCTTC. The chain couples TRBV24-1 to TRBJ1-2; perhaps TRBD1 as D (6 bases). The CDR3 has 15 residues. Germline CDR1 and CDR2: KGHDR and SFDVKD. The germline V and J ends were trimmed by 2 bases and 2 bases, with 11 bases remaining between them.

V gene TRBV28 combines with J gene TRBJ2-5; D possibly corresponds to TRBD1 (6 bases). The CDR3 extends over 15 amino acids. Germline CDR1 is MDHEN and CDR2 is SYDVKM. Trimming took off 0 bases at V and 4 bases at J, with 12 bases between the two ends. CDR3 sequence: CASSLWGASGETQYF. CDR3 DNA: TGTGCCAGCAGTTTATGGGGGGCATCGGGAGAGACCCAGTACTTC.

This clonotype was found a few times. The rearrangement links TRBV19 to TRBJ2-3; 8 bases align to TRBD1. The V gene end was trimmed by 5 bases and the J gene end by 5 bases; junction bases not matched to a gene: 9. The germline CDR1 and CDR2 sequences are LNHDA and SQIVND (reference sequence). This CDR3 region has 15 residues. The CDR3 sequence: CASSGQGAQVDTQYF. The CDR3 coding sequence is TGTGCCAGTAGTGGACAGGGCGCCCAGGTAGATACGCAGTATTTT.

This clonotype showed up just a few times. At one of its ends the junction is not consistent with the germline gene, which may arise from a read error. The V and J genes are TRBV5-6 and TRBJ2-3; TRBD2 aligns across 8 bases. From germline, CDR1 is SGHDT and CDR2 YYEEEE. This CDR3 is 15 amino acids long. The DNA for the CDR3 is TGTACCAGCAGCCCGGGAGGGCCAGACTCAGATACGCAGTATTTT. Translation gives CTSSPGGPDSDTQYF.

V gene TRBV20-1 combines with J gene TRBJ1-2, with 7 bases aligning to TRBD1. There are 14 residues in the CDR3. Trimming cost V 5 bases and J 3 bases; bases outside gene matches: 9. The germline V gene has CDR1 DFQATT and CDR2 SNEGSKA (reference sequence). The CDR3 reads CSAHTGEAHYGYTF. Written as DNA, the CDR3 is TGCAGTGCTCACACAGGGGAGGCCCACTATGGCTACACCTTC.

The chain joins TRBV5-1 to TRBJ1-1; no reliable D call. CDR3 size: 17 residues. Germline lookup yields CDR1 SGHRS and CDR2 YFSETQ. Trimming left V 0 bases short and J 1 base short, with 16 bases between. CDR3 amino acids: CASSLESPRRGNTEAFF. In DNA form, the CDR3 reads TGCGCCAGCAGCTTGGAGTCACCGAGGCGTGGGAACACTGAAGCTTTCTTT.